These 17 T cell receptor beta chains came from one sample sequenced in a study of blood T cells in healthy people across ages. With a J-beta primer mix and a sample-barcoded 5' primer, a second PCR ran about 6 to 11 cycles. TCRdb redid the calling of the 5' RACE reads with MiXCR, one entry per CDR3 protein. This repertoire shows 980,000 or so distinct CDR3 sequences, roughly 43% found once; its top ten account for 13%. Sequenced material: blood. All receptors derive from a man younger than 40 in good health.

The chain uses TRBV25-1 and TRBJ1-5, with D unresolved. The V gene lost 2 bases and the J gene lost 1 base, with 6 bases spanning the gap. In germline, CDR1 is MGHDK, CDR2 SYGVNS. This CDR3 contains 14 residues. The DNA of the CDR3 is TGTGCCAGCAGTGAAGGGTGGAGCAATCAGCCCCAGCATTTT. This encodes CASSEGWSNQPQHF.

The chain has TRBV2 and TRBJ1-1; D remains unclear. The germline V gene has CDR1 SNHLY and CDR2 FYNNEI. The CDR3 is 14 amino acids. Trimming pared 3 bases from V and 4 bases from J, leaving 12 bases between. CDR3 in DNA: TGTGCCAGCAGTGAGCCCGGGGTTGGCACTGAAGCTTTCTTT. This translates into CASSEPGVGTEAFF.

The chain uses TRBV20-1 and TRBJ2-3, with a possible D match to TRBD1 (5 bases). CDR1 DFQATT and CDR2 SNEGSKA come from the germline V gene (reference sequence). The CDR3 consists of 14 residues. The V end was cut by 6 bases, the J end by 3 bases, with 16 bases between. The CDR3 region is CSARWPGATDTQYF. The CDR3 nucleotides are TGCAGTGCCCGTTGGCCTGGGGCTACAGATACGCAGTATTTT.

The chain is built from TRBV4-3 and TRBJ1-2; D unclear. Germline assignment: CDR1 LGHNA and CDR2 YSLEER. V was pared by 0 bases and J by 8 bases, with 10 bases between. The CDR3 spans 13 residues. The CDR3 DNA reads TGCGCCAGCAGCCAAGATGACCGGTCGGGCTACACCTTC. It codes for CASSQDDRSGYTF.

V and J are TRBV28 and TRBJ2-1; 13 positions match TRBD2. J was trimmed by 2 bases and V by 8 bases; bases with no gene match: 3. CDR1 is MDHEN, CDR2 SYDVKM, per germline. CDR3 size: 15 residues. The CDR3 region is CASVGTSGAYNEQFF. The DNA of the CDR3 is TGTGCCAGCGTAGGGACTAGCGGGGCCTACAATGAGCAGTTCTTC.

The chain joins TRBV3-1 to TRBJ2-5, with TRBD2 matching 9 bases. The germline CDR1 and CDR2 sequences are LGHDT and YNNKEL (reference sequence). J lost 3 bases, V lost 7 bases, and 3 bases had no gene match. This CDR3 spans 13 amino acids. In DNA form, the CDR3 reads TGTGCCAGCAAGGCTAGCGGGGAAGAGACCCAGTACTTC. Protein sequence: CASKASGEETQYF.

With regard to this clonotype: Since the CDR3 does not end with the conserved phenylalanine or tryptophan, this likely comes from a read error. The rearrangement joins TRBV27 to TRBJ2-1; D perhaps matches TRBD2 (6 bases). The germline CDR1 and CDR2 sequences are MNHEY and SMNVEV (reference sequence). There are 14 residues in the CDR3. The V end lost 4 bases, the J end lost 4 bases, and 11 bases lay between the germline ends. CDR3 region: CASSYPGDYNEQFL. The CDR3, as DNA: TGTGCCAGCAGTTATCCGGGGGATTACAATGAGCAGTTCTTA.

J is TRBJ2-1 and V is TRBV2, with unresolved D. Trimming took off 8 bases at V and 10 bases at J, with 9 bases between the two ends. This CDR3 contains 10 residues. Per the germline V gene, CDR1 is SNHLY and CDR2 is FYNNEI. The CDR3 sequence is CASAYREQFF. In DNA form, the CDR3 reads TGTGCCAGCGCCTACCGGGAGCAGTTCTTC.

The chain has TRBV27 and TRBJ2-5; D is tentatively TRBD1 or TRBD2 (5 bases each). This CDR3 region has 13 residues. Germline CDR1 MNHEY, CDR2 SMNVEV (reference sequence). Trimming stripped 3 bases from V and 6 bases from J, with 11 bases between. The CDR3 bases are TGTGCCAGCAGTTTTCAGGGAGAAAAGACCCAGTACTTC. Amino acid sequence: CASSFQGEKTQYF.

V gene TRBV12-3 or TRBV12-4 combines with J gene TRBJ2-3; weak D call: TRBD1 (5 bases). V was shortened by 11 bases and J by 3 bases, with 15 bases between the two germline ends. The CDR3 sequence is 13 residues long. The CDR3 here is CACGVRQTDTQYF. In DNA, the CDR3 is TGTGCCTGCGGTGTCAGACAGACAGATACGCAGTATTTT.

This chain joins TRBV21-1 and TRBJ1-5; the D call of TRBD1 is as the table states it, not checked on the DNA. TRBV21-1 corresponds to a pseudogene. The CDR3 has 14 residues. CDR3 bases: TGTGCCAGCGAGGGGGCAGATAGCAATCAGCCCCAGCATTTT. Residues: CASEGADSNQPQHF.

The rearrangement links TRBV12-3 or TRBV12-4 to TRBJ1-1; D perhaps matches TRBD1 (6 bases). V was trimmed by 6 bases and J by 5 bases, leaving 19 bases between them. This CDR3 region has 15 residues. The CDR3 sequence: CASSRNTGRGTEAFF. The CDR3 coding sequence is TGTGCCAGCAGCAGGAACACAGGGCGCGGTACTGAAGCTTTCTTT.

This clonotype was detected only once. The genes are TRBV5-1 and TRBJ1-2, with 8 positions matching TRBD1. This CDR3 contains 16 residues. V trimming: 6 bases; J trimming: 4 bases; junction bases outside the gene matches: 14. Germline V gives CDR1 SGHRS, CDR2 YFSETQ. CDR3 nucleotide sequence: TGCGCCAGCAACTGGAACACGGGACAGGCGACCTATGGCTACACCTTC. Residues: CASNWNTGQATYGYTF.

The sample holds a few counts of this clonotype. The rearrangement uses TRBV7-9 and TRBJ1-1, with D possibly being TRBD1 (6 bases). Germline CDR1 reads SEHNR; CDR2 reads FQNEAQ (reference sequence). This CDR3 has 13 amino acids. Trimming left V 5 bases short and J 10 bases short, with 17 bases between. CDR3 protein: CASSPTGLGRAFF. CDR3 DNA: TGTGCCAGCAGCCCCACAGGGTTGGGGCGAGCTTTCTTT.

This clonotype turned up a few times. The V gene is TRBV27, the J gene TRBJ1-6; D is possibly TRBD1 (5 bases). The CDR3 is 15 residues long. Germline V lookup: CDR1 MNHEY, CDR2 SMNVEV (reference sequence). V lost 3 bases, J lost 6 bases, and 12 bases lay in between. CDR3 protein: CASSFEGNPNSPLHF. DNA of the CDR3: TGTGCCAGCAGTTTTGAGGGGAACCCTAATTCACCCCTCCACTTT.

This clonotype was detected only a few times. One junction end does not reproduce the germline sequence, and a read error may be involved. The CDR3 coding sequence is TGTGCTAGCAGCTTAAGAGGACTAGGGGGGATAACGCAAGAGACCCAGTACTTC. Its translation: CASSLRGLGGITQETQYF. The chain recombines TRBV7-7 with TRBJ2-5; D may be TRBD2 (7 bases). Germline CDR1 and CDR2: SSHAT and FNYEAQ (reference sequence). The CDR3 sequence is 18 residues long.

The chain uses TRBV5-6 and TRBJ2-7; D unresolved. Germline CDR1 SGHDT, CDR2 YYEEEE. The CDR3 covers 11 residues. The ends were cut back, 4 bases at V and 5 bases at J, with 7 bases in the middle. CDR3: CASSIPHEQYF. CDR3 DNA: TGTGCCAGCAGCATTCCCCACGAGCAGTACTTC.